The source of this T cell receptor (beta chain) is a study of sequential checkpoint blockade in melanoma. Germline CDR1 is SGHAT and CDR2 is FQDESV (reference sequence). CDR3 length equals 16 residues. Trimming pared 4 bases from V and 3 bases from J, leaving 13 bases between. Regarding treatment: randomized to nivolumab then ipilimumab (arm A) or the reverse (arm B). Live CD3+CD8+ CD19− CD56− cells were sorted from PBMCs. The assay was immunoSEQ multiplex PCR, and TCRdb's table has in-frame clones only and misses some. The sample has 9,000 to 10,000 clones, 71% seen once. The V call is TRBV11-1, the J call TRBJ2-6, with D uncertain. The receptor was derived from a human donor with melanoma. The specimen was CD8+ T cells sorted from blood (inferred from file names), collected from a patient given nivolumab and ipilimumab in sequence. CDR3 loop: CASSSTRRSGANVLTF. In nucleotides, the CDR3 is TGTGCCAGCAGCTCAACCAGGCGAAGTGGGGCCAACGTCCTGACTTTC.